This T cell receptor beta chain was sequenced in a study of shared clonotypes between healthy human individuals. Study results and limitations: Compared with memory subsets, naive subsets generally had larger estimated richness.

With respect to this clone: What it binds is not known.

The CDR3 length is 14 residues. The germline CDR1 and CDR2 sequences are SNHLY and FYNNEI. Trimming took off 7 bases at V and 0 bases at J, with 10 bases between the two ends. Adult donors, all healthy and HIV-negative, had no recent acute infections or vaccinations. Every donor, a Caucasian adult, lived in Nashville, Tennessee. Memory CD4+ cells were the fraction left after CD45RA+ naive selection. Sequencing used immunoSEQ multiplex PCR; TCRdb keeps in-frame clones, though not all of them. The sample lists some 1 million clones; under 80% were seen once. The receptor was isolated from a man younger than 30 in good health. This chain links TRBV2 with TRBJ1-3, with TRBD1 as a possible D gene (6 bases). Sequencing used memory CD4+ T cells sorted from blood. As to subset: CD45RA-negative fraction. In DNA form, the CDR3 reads TGTGCCAGCAAACAGGGCCTCTCTGGAAACACCATATATTTT. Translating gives CASKQGLSGNTIYF.